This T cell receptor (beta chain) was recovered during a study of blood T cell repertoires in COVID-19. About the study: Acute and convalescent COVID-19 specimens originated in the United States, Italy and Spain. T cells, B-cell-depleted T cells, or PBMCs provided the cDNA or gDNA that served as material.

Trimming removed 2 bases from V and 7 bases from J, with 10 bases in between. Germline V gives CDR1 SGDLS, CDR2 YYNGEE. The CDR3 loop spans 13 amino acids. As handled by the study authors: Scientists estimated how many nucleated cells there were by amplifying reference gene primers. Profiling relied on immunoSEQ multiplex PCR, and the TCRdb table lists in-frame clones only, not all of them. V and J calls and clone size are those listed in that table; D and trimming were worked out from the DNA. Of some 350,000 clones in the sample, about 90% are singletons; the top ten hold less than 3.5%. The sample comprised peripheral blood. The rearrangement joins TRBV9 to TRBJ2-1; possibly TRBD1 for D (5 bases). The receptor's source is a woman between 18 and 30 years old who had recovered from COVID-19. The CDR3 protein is CASSVGPVNEQFF. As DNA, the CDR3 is TGTGCCAGCAGCGTGGGGCCGGTAAATGAGCAGTTCTTC.